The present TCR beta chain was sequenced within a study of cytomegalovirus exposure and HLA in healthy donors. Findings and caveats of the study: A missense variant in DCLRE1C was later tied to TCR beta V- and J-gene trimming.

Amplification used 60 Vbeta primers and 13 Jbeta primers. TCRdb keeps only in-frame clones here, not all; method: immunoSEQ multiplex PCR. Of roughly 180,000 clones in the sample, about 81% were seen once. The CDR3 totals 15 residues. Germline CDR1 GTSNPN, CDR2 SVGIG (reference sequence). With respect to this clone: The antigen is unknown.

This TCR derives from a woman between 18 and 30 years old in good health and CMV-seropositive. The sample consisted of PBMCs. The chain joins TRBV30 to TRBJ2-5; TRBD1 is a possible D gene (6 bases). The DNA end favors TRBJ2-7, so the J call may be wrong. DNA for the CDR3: TGTGCCTGGAGCGCTGCGAGGGGGATGTCGTACGAGCAGTACTTC. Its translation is CAWSAARGMSYEQYF.